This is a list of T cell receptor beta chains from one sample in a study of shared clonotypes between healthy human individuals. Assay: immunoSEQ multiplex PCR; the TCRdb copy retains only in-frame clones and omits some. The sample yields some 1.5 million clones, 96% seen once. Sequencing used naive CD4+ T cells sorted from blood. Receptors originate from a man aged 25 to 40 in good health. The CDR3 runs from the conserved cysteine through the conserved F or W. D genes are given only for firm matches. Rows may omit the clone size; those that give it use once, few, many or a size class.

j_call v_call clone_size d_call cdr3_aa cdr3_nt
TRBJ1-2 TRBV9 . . CASSVGRQGPKINYGYTF TGTGCCAGCAGCGTAGGGAGGCAGGGCCCCAAGATTAACTATGGCTACACCTTC
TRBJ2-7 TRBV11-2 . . CASSYVSLGGEQYF TGTGCCAGCAGCTACGTGAGTTTAGGGGGAGAGCAGTACTTC
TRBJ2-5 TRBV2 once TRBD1 CASKAGGQETQYF TGTGCCAGCAAAGCAGGGGGTCAGGAGACCCAGTACTTC
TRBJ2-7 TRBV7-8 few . CASSPDIRGEQYF TGTGCCAGCAGTCCGGACATTCGGGGCGAGCAGTACTTC
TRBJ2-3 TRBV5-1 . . CASSLGTTTDTQYF TGCGCCAGCAGCTTGGGGACCACCACAGATACGCAGTATTTT
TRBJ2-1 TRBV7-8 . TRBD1 CASSFDRGTYNEQFF TGTGCCAGCAGCTTCGACAGGGGGACCTACAATGAGCAGTTCTTC
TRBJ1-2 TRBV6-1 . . CASSEAAAYYGYTF TGTGCCAGCAGTGAAGCGGCAGCTTACTATGGCTACACCTTC
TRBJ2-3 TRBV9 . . CASSVGHDHTQYF TGTGCCAGCAGCGTAGGGCACGATCATACGCAGTATTTT
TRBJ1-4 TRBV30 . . CAWDSGGKLFF TGTGCCTGGGACTCTGGGGGGAAACTGTTTTTT
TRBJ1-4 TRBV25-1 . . CASSPGGRGSSVNEKLFF TGTGCCAGCAGCCCGGGGGGCAGGGGAAGCTCAGTTAATGAAAAACTGTTTTTT
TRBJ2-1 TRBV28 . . CASSSRPEQFF TGTGCCAGCAGTTCCCGGCCTGAGCAGTTCTTC
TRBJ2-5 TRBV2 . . CASSEGQEQTQYF TGTGCCAGCAGTGAAGGACAGGAACAGACCCAGTACTTC
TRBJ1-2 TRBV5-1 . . CASSLTGLGDGYTF TGCGCCAGCAGCTTAACAGGGCTAGGTGATGGCTACACCTTC
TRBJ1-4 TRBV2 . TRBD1 CASSEDRGQSEKLFF TGTGCCAGCAGTGAAGACAGGGGGCAGAGTGAAAAACTGTTTTTT
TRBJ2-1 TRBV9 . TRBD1 CASSAGQGAGNEQFF TGTGCCAGCAGCGCGGGACAGGGGGCGGGAAATGAGCAGTTCTTC
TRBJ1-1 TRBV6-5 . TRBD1 CASSYRGGTGGTEAFF TGTGCCAGCAGTTACAGGGGTGGGACAGGTGGCACTGAAGCTTTCTTT
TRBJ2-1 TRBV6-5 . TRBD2 CASSLTTSGRAEEQFF TGTGCCAGCAGTTTGACGACTAGCGGGAGGGCCGAAGAGCAGTTCTTC
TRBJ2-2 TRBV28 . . CASSLSGRGTGELFF TGTGCCAGCAGTTTAAGTGGGAGGGGGACCGGGGAGCTGTTTTTT
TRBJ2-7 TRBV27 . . CASRGIGTPEKVYEQYF TGTGCCAGTAGAGGGATAGGGACGCCTGAGAAAGTCTACGAGCAGTACTTC
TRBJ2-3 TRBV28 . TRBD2 CASSPEREKLDTQYF TGTGCCAGCAGTCCCGAGCGGGAGAAATTGGATACGCAGTATTTT